The 21 T cell receptor beta chains below all came from one sample that was sequenced in a study of cytomegalovirus exposure and HLA in healthy donors. Some clones are missing from TCRdb's copy, which holds only in-frame ones; the method was immunoSEQ multiplex PCR. The sample carries about 73,000 clones, about 90% recorded once. Sequencing was performed on PBMCs. The receptors come from a woman aged 18-29 years in good health and CMV-seropositive.

The rearrangement links TRBV6-5 to TRBJ2-7, with 7 positions matching TRBD1. Trimming took 5 bases from V and 2 from J; bases not matched to a gene: 6. This CDR3 contains 14 residues. Germline V CDR1 and CDR2: MNHEY, SVGAGI. CDR3 protein: CASSRGGEAYEQYF. The CDR3 coding sequence is TGTGCCAGCAGTAGAGGGGGCGAAGCCTACGAGCAGTACTTC.

This chain joins TRBV30 and TRBJ2-3, with TRBD1 identical over 8 bases. This CDR3 comprises 15 residues. The junction had 13 bases not matched to a gene; V was cut back by 4 bases and J by 7 bases. CDR1 and CDR2 from the germline V gene are GTSNPN and SVGIG (reference sequence). DNA for the CDR3: TGTGCCTGGAAGGTTGCCTGGCAGGGGGCGAATACGCAGTATTTT. Translation gives CAWKVAWQGANTQYF. Full variable domain (missing parts from reference TRBV30 and TRBJ2-3): SQTIHQWPATLVQPVGSPLSLECTVEGTSNPNLYWYRQAAGRGLQLLFYSVGIGQISSEVPQNLSASRPQDRQFILSSKKLLLSDSGFYLCAWKVAWQGANTQYFGPGTRLTVL.

The J gene is TRBJ2-1, the V gene TRBV28; TRBD2 matches at 10 bases. Germline loops: CDR1 MDHEN, CDR2 SYDVKM. V gave up 5 bases and J gave up 5 bases; unmatched junction bases: 3. The CDR3 is 14 residues long. The CDR3 protein is CASSLAGEDNEQFF. CDR3 in DNA: TGTGCCAGCAGTCTAGCGGGAGAGGACAATGAGCAGTTCTTC.

The rearrangement links TRBV28 to TRBJ1-2; TRBD1 aligns across 12 bases. V was clipped by 6 bases and J by 0 bases; unmatched bases: 17. CDR1 is MDHEN and CDR2 is SYDVKM in the germline V gene. The CDR3 spans 20 residues. Here the CDR3 reads CASRAGLGQGAPTTNYGYTF. CDR3 in DNA: TGTGCCAGCAGGGCGGGGTTGGGACAGGGGGCCCCGACGACTAACTATGGCTACACCTTC.

CDR3 region: CASSSGGTYNEQFF. The CDR3 bases are TGCGCCAGCAGCTCCGGGGGGACCTACAATGAGCAGTTCTTC. V and J are TRBV10-2 and TRBJ2-1; the match to TRBD2 covers 7 bases. Looked up from germline, CDR1 is WSHSY and CDR2 is SAAADI. Trimming cost V 6 bases and J 2 bases; bases outside gene matches: 4. The CDR3 length is 14 residues.

V usage is TRBV2 and J usage is TRBJ2-7; 7 bases map to TRBD1. Germline values: CDR1 SNHLY, CDR2 FYNNEI. The CDR3 extends over 15 amino acids. Germline trimming cut 4 bases from V and 0 bases from J; bases unmatched to any gene: 6. The CDR3 is CASSVETGFSYEQYF. CDR3 in DNA: TGTGCCAGCAGTGTTGAGACAGGGTTCTCCTACGAGCAGTACTTC.

This chain connects TRBV21-1 to TRBJ1-1; whether TRBD1, the table's D call, matches the DNA was not checked. TRBV21-1 is recorded as a pseudogene. The CDR3 totals 16 residues. The CDR3 region has the DNA TGTGCCAGCAGCATCCGTCCCGCAGGGAAGAACACTGAAGCTTTCTTT. Its protein is CASSIRPAGKNTEAFF.

The chain carries TRBV9 and TRBJ1-1, with D unclear. V was cut by 0 bases and J by 5 bases, with 20 bases left in between. This CDR3 spans 17 amino acids. CDR1 and CDR2 from the germline V gene are SGDLS and YYNGEE. As DNA, the CDR3 is TGTGCCAGCAGCGTAGGCGTGGGCCATACCTTCTCGACTGAAGCTTTCTTT. Its translation: CASSVGVGHTFSTEAFF. Using reference TRBV9 and TRBJ1-1 for the parts outside the CDR3, the full variable domain is DSGVTQTPKHLITATGQRVTLRCSPRSGDLSVYWYQQSLDQGLQFLIQYYNGEERAKGNILERFSAQQFPDLHSELNLSSLELGDSALYFCASSVGVGHTFSTEAFFGQGTRLTVV.

The rearrangement links TRBV6-6 to TRBJ1-3, with D unresolved. V lost 0 bases, J lost 3 bases, and 9 bases lay in between. The CDR3 has 15 amino acids. Germline loops: CDR1 MNHNY, CDR2 SVGAGI (reference sequence). Written as DNA, the CDR3 is TGTGCCAGCAGTTACTCGACGAGGGTTGGAAACACCATATATTTT. Protein sequence: CASSYSTRVGNTIYF.

This chain links TRBV29-1 with TRBJ2-1; D unresolved. V was cut by 5 bases and J by 9 bases, with 20 bases left in between. This CDR3 spans 14 amino acids. The germline gives CDR1 SQVTM, CDR2 ANQGSEA. CDR3 sequence: CSVFVPPNNAEQFF. CDR3 sequence (DNA): TGCAGCGTTTTTGTTCCCCCCAACAACGCTGAGCAGTTCTTC.

This chain uses TRBV6-5 with TRBJ2-7, with 8 bases matching TRBD2. The CDR3 runs 16 residues. V shed 2 bases and J 0 bases; nucleotides not matched to a gene: 6. CDR1 and CDR2 (germline): MNHEY, SVGAGI. CDR3 in DNA: TGTGCCAGCAGTTACGTGGTAGGGACTAGCTCCTACGAGCAGTACTTC. This translates into CASSYVVGTSSYEQYF.

The rearrangement uses TRBV28 and TRBJ1-1; D unresolved. CDR3 length equals 14 residues. V lost 3 bases and J 6 bases, leaving 14 bases between the germline ends. Germline values: CDR1 MDHEN, CDR2 SYDVKM. CDR3 DNA: TGTGCCAGCAGTTTGTCCGGGTCTTCGTCTGAAGCTTTCTTT. This encodes CASSLSGSSSEAFF.

This clone appeared a single time. The V call is TRBV2, the J call TRBJ1-2, with 9 nucleotides matching TRBD1. Germline-derived CDR1 and CDR2 are SNHLY and FYNNEI. J lost 7 bases, V lost 11 bases, and 14 bases had no gene match. The CDR3 length is 14 residues. The CDR3 DNA reads as TGTGCCGCCGGGACAGGGCCAAAACAGGGTGGCTACACCTTC. Residues: CAAGTGPKQGGYTF.

J is TRBJ2-5 and V is TRBV7-9; 9 bases map to TRBD1. V was pared by 6 bases and J by 2 bases, with 7 bases of the junction left unmatched. The CDR3 runs 15 residues. Per germline, CDR1 SEHNR and CDR2 FQNEAQ (reference sequence). The CDR3 sequence: CASRPGTGFQETQYF. The CDR3 DNA is TGTGCCAGCAGACCGGGGACAGGGTTTCAAGAGACCCAGTACTTC.

This clone has just one count. The chain links TRBV9 to TRBJ1-1, with 9 positions matching TRBD1. The length of the CDR3 is 14 residues. The V and J ends lost 3 bases and 5 bases, in that order; junction bases with no gene match: 5. Germline V lookup: CDR1 SGDLS, CDR2 YYNGEE. The CDR3 DNA is TGTGCCAGCAGCGCGACAGGGGGGAAGACTGAAGCTTTCTTT. Translating it yields CASSATGGKTEAFF.

The chain joins TRBV7-9 to TRBJ2-7; 9 nucleotides agree with TRBD1. CDR1 and CDR2 from the germline V gene are SEHNR and FQNEAQ (reference sequence). The CDR3 is made up of 16 amino acids. J lost 6 bases, V lost 4 bases, and 13 bases had no gene match. CDR3 in DNA: TGTGCCAGCAGCTCTCAATCGGGGACAGGGAGACCCGAGCAGTACTTC. It yields the protein CASSSQSGTGRPEQYF.

This clone was picked up one time. V usage is TRBV23-1 and J usage is TRBJ2-7, with 7 nucleotides matching TRBD1. TRBV23-1 is an ORF; its function is uncertain. This CDR3 comprises 23 residues. The ends lost 2 bases at V and 3 bases at J; junction bases unmatched: 31. This chain's CDR3 is CASSQPRFLTGSDKNYLNYEQYF. The DNA for the CDR3 is TGCGCCAGCAGTCAACCCAGGTTTTTGACAGGGAGTGATAAAAACTACCTTAACTACGAGCAGTACTTC.

J is TRBJ2-6 and V is TRBV9, with D possibly being TRBD2 (5 bases). Trimming pared 0 bases from V and 3 bases from J, leaving 13 bases between. CDR3 length equals 17 residues. The germline gives CDR1 SGDLS, CDR2 YYNGEE. For the CDR3, the DNA is TGTGCCAGCAGCGTAGCTTCGAGGGCACTTGGGGCCAACGTCCTGACTTTC. It is translated as CASSVASRALGANVLTF.

The gene calls are TRBV5-6 and TRBJ1-6, with D hard to call. Trimming removed 5 bases from V and 8 bases from J, with 11 bases in between. The CDR3 runs 13 residues. Germline V CDR1 and CDR2: SGHDT, YYEEEE. The CDR3 coding sequence is TGTGCCAGCAGAGAGGGAAATGATTCACCCCTCCACTTT. Protein sequence: CASREGNDSPLHF.

The V gene is TRBV28, the J gene TRBJ2-1, with 11 bases lining up with TRBD2. Germline loops: CDR1 MDHEN, CDR2 SYDVKM. This CDR3 has 15 amino acids. V lost 7 bases, J lost 3 bases, and 5 bases stayed unmatched. This CDR3 is CASNSGTSGYNEQFF. Written as DNA, the CDR3 is TGTGCCAGCAATTCCGGGACTAGCGGCTACAATGAGCAGTTCTTC.

The chain is built from TRBV4-3 and TRBJ2-1, with 9 nucleotides matching TRBD2. J was trimmed by 3 bases and V by 0 bases; bases with no gene match: 9. CDR3 length: 18 residues. CDR1 is LGHNA and CDR2 is YSLEER in the germline V gene. In nucleotides, the CDR3 is TGCGCCAGCAGCCAAGATTCTGGAGCGGGGGGCCTCTACAATGAGCAGTTCTTC. Residues: CASSQDSGAGGLYNEQFF.